What follows are 19 T cell receptor beta chains derived from one specimen sequenced in a study of radiation and T cells in renal cell carcinoma. The repertoire was sequenced with immunoSEQ multiplex PCR; TCRdb's copy has only in-frame clones and lacks some. The table records about 9,300 clones, roughly 60% of them present only once. The treatment here: 15 Gy SBRT to primary tumor, nephrectomy 4 weeks later. Sequencing was performed on tumor tissue, taken from a patient whose treatment included radiotherapy and nephrectomy. The receptors were gathered from a woman aged 45-59 years with renal cell carcinoma.

V and J are TRBV11-2 and TRBJ2-1; D is ambiguous. The CDR3 is 12 amino acids. Between the trimmed V and J ends, which lost 1 base and 3 bases, there was a span of 1 base. Germline assignment: CDR1 SGHAT and CDR2 FQNNGV. CDR3 residues: CASSLVYNEQFF. Written as DNA, the CDR3 is TGTGCCAGCAGCTTAGTCTACAATGAGCAGTTCTTC.

The chain recombines TRBV9 with TRBJ2-7; 10 bases match TRBD1. Germline V gene data show CDR1 as SGDLS and CDR2 as YYNGEE. This CDR3 contains 15 residues. The V segment lost 0 bases and the J segment 11 bases; nucleotides outside the gene matches: 11. CDR3 nucleotides: TGTGCCAGCAGCGTAGATGGGACAGGGGCCTATCCGGAGTACTTC. Its protein is CASSVDGTGAYPEYF.

This rearrangement joins TRBV18 to TRBJ1-6; D remains ambiguous. The CDR3 runs to 16 residues. V gave up 0 bases and J gave up 5 bases, with 11 bases separating them. Germline V gene data show CDR1 as KGHSH and CDR2 as LQKENI. The CDR3 region has the DNA TGTGCCAGCTCACCACCGTTAGCCAAAAATAATTCACCCCTCCACTTT. It encodes CASSPPLAKNNSPLHF.

The rearrangement links TRBV6-4 to TRBJ2-2; TRBD2 matches 8 bases. V shed 2 bases, J shed 4 bases, and the junction held 0 bases outside the gene matches. The CDR3 has 14 amino acids. Germline values: CDR1 MRHNA, CDR2 SNTAGT. CDR3 DNA sequence: TGTGCCAGCAGTGACGGGACTAGCACCGGGGAGCTGTTTTTT. As protein: CASSDGTSTGELFF.

A few counts support this clone. The V gene is TRBV6-1, the J gene TRBJ1-2, with D possibly TRBD1 on 6 matching bases. The CDR3 spans 17 residues. The germline CDR1 and CDR2 sequences are MNHNS and SASEGT. V was shortened by 2 bases and J by 0 bases, with 16 bases between the two germline ends. The CDR3 DNA reads as TGTGCCAGCAGTGAATACTATGGACAGCCAGCTAACTATGGCTACACCTTC. As protein: CASSEYYGQPANYGYTF.

The chain carries TRBV6-6 and TRBJ2-4; tentatively, D is TRBD1 (6 bases). The CDR3 length is 16 residues. Trimming left V 7 bases short and J 0 bases short, with 16 bases between. The germline CDR1 and CDR2 sequences are MNHNY and SVGAGI (reference sequence). The CDR3 coding sequence is TGTGCCAGCACCACCCTTGGGGGCCCAGCCAAAAACATTCAGTACTTC. Protein sequence: CASTTLGGPAKNIQYF.

This clone showed up just a few times. V is TRBV27 and J is TRBJ1-2; 9 bases align to TRBD1. Germline lookup yields CDR1 MNHEY and CDR2 SMNVEV (reference sequence). V dropped 5 bases and J dropped 8; count of bases not matched to a gene: 3. CDR3 length: 12 amino acids. The CDR3 bases are TGTGCCAGCAGTGACAGGGGGGTAGGCTACACCTTC. It encodes CASSDRGVGYTF.

The genes are TRBV6-1 and TRBJ2-2; D uncertain. The CDR3 extends over 12 amino acids. V was trimmed by 1 base and J by 7 bases, leaving 4 bases between them. The germline CDR1 and CDR2 sequences are MNHNS and SASEGT. The CDR3 is CASSEGDGELFF. The DNA for the CDR3 is TGTGCCAGCAGTGAAGGCGACGGGGAGCTGTTTTTT.

The chain is built from TRBV5-4 and TRBJ2-2, with a tentative D call TRBD2 (6 bases). Per the germline V gene, CDR1 is SGHNT and CDR2 is YYREEE (reference sequence). The CDR3 has 15 amino acids. Trimming took 4 bases from V and 0 from J, leaving 10 bases between them. This CDR3 reads CASSTPGANTGELFF. For the CDR3, the DNA is TGTGCCAGCAGCACACCGGGGGCGAACACCGGGGAGCTGTTTTTT.

The CDR3 DNA reads TGTGCCAGCAGTTTCTCCGGGACAGGGGTTTTGACCCAGTACTTC. It specifies CASSFSGTGVLTQYF. This sequence joins TRBV6-9 and TRBJ2-5; 10 nucleotides match TRBD1. Germline V gene lookup returns CDR1 MNHGY and CDR2 SVAAGI. The CDR3 is 15 amino acids. Trimming took 4 bases from V and 7 from J; bases not matched to a gene: 9.

This clone was seen a few times. This chain joins TRBV30 and TRBJ1-1; possible D gene TRBD1, 5 bases. The germline gives CDR1 GTSNPN, CDR2 SVGIG (reference sequence). V was pared by 1 base and J by 2 bases, with 14 bases between. The CDR3 contains 15 residues. Here the CDR3 reads CAWSGFGRDNTEAFF. Here the CDR3 DNA reads TGTGCCTGGAGTGGGTTCGGCAGGGACAACACTGAAGCTTTCTTT.

The genes are TRBV19 and TRBJ2-2; tentatively, D is TRBD1 or TRBD2 (5 bases each). The germline V gene has CDR1 LNHDA and CDR2 SQIVND (reference sequence). The CDR3 runs to 15 residues. Trimming removed 4 bases at V and 1 base at J, with 10 bases between. CDR3 nucleotides: TGTGCCAGTAGTACCGGGGCCCAGAACACCGGGGAGCTGTTTTTT. Translation: CASSTGAQNTGELFF.

The genes are TRBV19 and TRBJ1-1; 10 nucleotides line up with TRBD1. The CDR3 has 17 amino acids. The trim removed 6 bases at V and 0 bases at J, leaving 10 bases unmatched. CDR1 is LNHDA, CDR2 SQIVND, per germline (reference sequence). CDR3 loop: CASRAGTGEGMNTEAFF. The CDR3 nucleotides read TGTGCCAGTAGAGCCGGGACAGGGGAGGGGATGAACACTGAAGCTTTCTTT. The whole variable domain, remainder taken from reference TRBV19 and TRBJ1-1, is DGGITQSPKYLFRKEGQNVTLSCEQNLNHDAMYWYRQDPGQGLRLIYYSQIVNDFQKGDIAEGYSVSREKKESFPLTVTSAQKNPTAFYLCASRAGTGEGMNTEAFFGQGTRLTVV.

The count of this clone is one. V is TRBV7-9 and J is TRBJ2-7; D might be TRBD2 (6 bases). V was trimmed by 2 bases and J by 3 bases, leaving 11 bases between them. This CDR3 contains 14 residues. The V gene's germline CDR1 is SEHNR and CDR2 FQNEAQ (reference sequence). This CDR3 reads CASSLKGLGYEQYF. For the CDR3, the DNA is TGTGCCAGCAGCTTAAAGGGACTGGGCTACGAGCAGTACTTC.

This rearrangement joins TRBV4-1 to TRBJ2-3; D is uncertain. The CDR3 runs to 15 residues. V lost 1 base, J lost 0 bases, and 8 bases lay in between. Germline values: CDR1 MGHRA, CDR2 YSYEKL. The CDR3 DNA follows: TGCGCCAGCAGCCAAGGACGGCCTAGCACAGATACGCAGTATTTT. It yields the protein CASSQGRPSTDTQYF.

The V gene is TRBV7-2, the J gene TRBJ1-5; D is uncertain. The ends were cut back, 2 bases at V and 3 bases at J, with 11 bases in the middle. Germline V lookup: CDR1 SGHTA, CDR2 FQGNSA. The CDR3 contains 15 residues. The CDR3 DNA sequence: TGTGCCAGCAGCTTATTCGGCGTCCCCAATCAGCCCCAGCATTTT. It translates to CASSLFGVPNQPQHF.

J is TRBJ2-2 and V is TRBV7-3; TRBD1 might be the D (5 bases). V was clipped by 2 bases and J by 2 bases, with 12 bases between them. The CDR3 contains 16 residues. CDR1 SGHTA and CDR2 FQGTGA come from the germline V gene. Written as DNA, the CDR3 is TGTGCCAGCAGCTTAGAGAGGACAAGCAACACCGGGGAGCTGTTTTTT. This sequence encodes CASSLERTSNTGELFF.

This chain uses TRBV4-3 with TRBJ2-5; D is possibly TRBD2 (7 bases). Germline V lookup: CDR1 LGHNA, CDR2 YSLEER. V was clipped by 3 bases and J by 5 bases, with 22 bases between them. This CDR3 contains 17 residues. The CDR3 DNA reads as TGCGCCAGCAGCCAGTCCCCTCTGGGGGGGGCAGGGGAGACCCAGTACTTC. It translates to CASSQSPLGGAGETQYF.

V gene TRBV27 combines with J gene TRBJ2-7, with D possibly matching TRBD1 (6 bases). The CDR3 totals 13 residues. In germline, CDR1 is MNHEY, CDR2 SMNVEV (reference sequence). V lost 4 bases, J lost 4 bases, and 11 bases lay in between. Here the CDR3 DNA reads TGTGCCAGCAGTTCCGGAAGGGGGTACGAGCAGTACTTC. Translation gives CASSSGRGYEQYF.